This T cell receptor (beta chain) emerged from a study of T-cell memory formation after mild COVID-19 (dated by TCRdb to the early 2020s). For the study in its entirety: TCR sequence clusters from the two donors were found to be largely donor specific. Two young, previously healthy adult volunteers made up the cohort, one male and one female. Longitudinal TCRalpha and TCRbeta repertoire sequencing tracked T-cell clones expanding and contracting after mild COVID-19 in two donors.

TCRdb names Illumina NovaSeq 6000 as the instrument used. TCRalpha and TCRbeta cDNA libraries were constructed by 5'RACE with constant-segment primers, with sample barcodes and unique molecular identifiers being introduced. Trizol reagent was used to extract RNA from every sample. The libraries were amplified in two PCR steps, and the second step added a second sample barcode and Illumina TruSeq adapters. The libraries were sequenced on an Illumina NovaSeq using 2 x 150 bp paired-end reads. For the original study's pipeline: Reads were demultiplexed and collapsed into UMI-guided consensus sequences with migec v1.2.7. Using mixcr v2.1.11, the UMI consensuses were aligned to TRA and TRB V and J templates and assembled into clonotypes. A clonotype was counted as expanded or contracted only when both edgeR and NoisET called the clonotype significant, with the noise models trained on biological replicates. For edgeR calls, the cutoffs were a false discovery rate-adjusted p below 0.01 and a log2 fold-change threshold of 1. As an exploratory analysis of dynamics, max-normalized trajectories of the 1000 most abundant clonotypes were examined by PCA with hierarchical clustering. Separately sequenced CD4+ and CD8+ repertoires were used to assign a CD4 or CD8 phenotype to each responding clone. TCRdb reprocessed the public reads (quality trimming at Q25 with fastp, clone calling with MiXCR) and kept in-frame beta chains. Entries that share a CDR3 protein sequence are merged under the most common genes and DNA. The V and J calls follow TCRdb's processing rather than the paper's. Within this sample are about 500,000 distinct CDR3 sequences, with roughly 22% of them counted one time only. The leading ten clones occupy 12% of the sample.

PBMCs were isolated by Ficoll-Paque density gradient centrifugation. Results and caveats for the whole study, not just this receptor: Some responding clones were detected in pre-infection memory, which suggested that pre-existing cross-reactive memory T cells had joined the SARS-CoV-2 response. Contracting CD4+ clones appeared mostly in the CM and EM memory subsets, whereas CD8+ clones were enriched in EMRA. SARS-CoV-2 specificity of the second-wave clones peaking on day 37 was not confirmed. Only a couple of mild cases were covered by the study, and larger cohorts that include severe cases with pre-infection samples were considered necessary. From day 15 to 85, contracting clones showed balanced CD4/CD8 phenotypes, whereas a second wave of clones that expanded from day 15 to 37 leaned towards CD4+.

The germline V gene provides CDR1 MNHEY and CDR2 SVGAGI. The germline ends are 23 bases apart after V is trimmed by 6 bases and J by 3 bases. The CDR3 sequence holds 17 residues, the cysteine and phenylalanine included. This entry keeps only the CDR3 DNA: 51 bases, framed from base 1. Points on this clonotype: Its target antigen remains unknown. No quality values exist for individual bases; no much larger clone is one base distant.

Material: PBMCs or a T cell subset sorted from them (not recorded which). The clonotype originates from an adult woman who had mild COVID-19 (a few samples of this study predate the infection). The sample titles of this study are shuffled in the database, so cell type and time point are left out; the donor was told from shared clones. Recombination joined TRBV6-5 with TRBJ1-1, with a weak D call of TRBD1 (5 bases match). The DNA sequence is as follows: TGTGCCAGCAGCCTACTGGGGGGAACAGGAGTCTACACTGAAGCTTTCTTT. Its product reads: CASSLLGGTGVYTEAFF.